The 2 T cell receptor beta chains given below trace back to one sample, sequenced in a study of CD8+CD57+ T cells in acquired aplastic anemia. The patients chosen for sequencing had shown expansion of CD8+CD57+ cells (detected by flow cytometry). TCR beta VDJ and CDR3 were profiled, and genomic DNA was the template. TCRdb recomputed calls from the reads with MiXCR, one row per CDR3 protein. The table has around 150,000 distinct CDR3 sequences, roughly 50% seen once. Input material: sorted CD4+, CD8+, or CD8+CD57+ T cells (not recorded which) from PBMCs. The source of these receptors is a human donor with aplastic anemia.

In this sample, this clonotype turned up many times. The chain combines TRBV20-1 with TRBJ2-2; maybe TRBD1 (5 bases). The CDR3 is made up of 13 amino acids. With 6 bases removed from V and 8 bases from J, the gap between germline ends came to 16 bases. Germline V gene data show CDR1 as DFQATT and CDR2 as SNEGSKA (reference sequence). CDR3 DNA sequence: TGCAGTGCCACCGACAGACTTGGGGGGGAGCTGTTTTTT. This codes for CSATDRLGGELFF.

The gene calls are TRBV6-1 and TRBJ1-2; 10 bases are shared with TRBD1. Per germline, CDR1 MNHNS and CDR2 SASEGT. This CDR3 contains 13 residues. J lost 4 bases, V lost 8 bases, and 4 bases had no gene match. This CDR3 reads CASGTGEGYGYTF. The CDR3 DNA follows: TGTGCCAGCGGGACAGGGGAAGGCTATGGCTACACCTTC.